This entry is about one T cell receptor beta chain. The data are from a study of blood T cell repertoires in COVID-19. Across the whole study: Italy, Spain and the United States were the sources of the convalescent and acute COVID-19 samples. T cells, B-cell-depleted T cells, or PBMCs supplied cDNA or gDNA.

The germline gives CDR1 SGHTA, CDR2 FQGTGA. The CDR3 contains 16 residues. V shed 5 bases and J shed 5 bases, with 21 bases lying between them. Original processing notes: Reference gene primer amplification in the assay estimated nucleated cell counts. Here immunoSEQ multiplex PCR was the method, and the copy in TCRdb shows in-frame clones only, minus some. The D gene and trimming were derived from the DNA, and the V and J assignments and clone size from that table. The data contain some 100,000 clones, 87% of them singletons. The chain combines TRBV7-3 with TRBJ2-5, with D possibly being TRBD1 (7 bases). The sequencing input was peripheral blood. The receptor was derived from a man aged 25 to 40 in a cohort sampled during active COVID-19. For the CDR3, the DNA is TGTGCCAGCAGCCCGAAGCTAGCAGGGGGGACGGAGACCCAGTACTTC. Its protein is CASSPKLAGGTETQYF.